These T cell receptor beta chains were read from a single sample in a study of CD8 T cells in Susac syndrome. TCRdb itself ran the immunoSEQ multiplex PCR reads through MiXCR, one entry per CDR3 protein. The sample yields about 150,000 distinct CDR3 sequences, roughly 94% seen once. Sequences were obtained from CD8+ T cells from PBMCs. The receptors come from a human donor with multiple sclerosis. Both conserved end residues are part of each CDR3. A D gene is named only where the DNA matches it firmly. Not every row has a clone size; where given, it reads once, few, many or a size class.

CDR3 DNA | CDR3 protein | J gene | clone size | D gene | V gene
TGCAGCGTTGAGGGACAAAAGGGCAGGATTACAGATACGCAGTATTTT | CSVEGQKGRITDTQYF | TRBJ2-3 | NA | NA | TRBV29-1
TGCAGCGTTGAAAGGGAGAACACTGAAGCTTTCTTT | CSVERENTEAFF | TRBJ1-1 | NA | NA | TRBV29-1
TGTGCCAGCAGCACCTGGGATGAGCAGTTCTTC | CASSTWDEQFF | TRBJ2-1 | NA | NA | TRBV13
TGTGCTAGTGGCCGTCCAGGGGGAGGTAGAGGCTATGGCTACACCTTC | CASGRPGGGRGYGYTF | TRBJ1-2 | NA | TRBD1 | TRBV12-5
TGTGCTAGCAGCTTGGTGTTCCGGACAGTTCCTTATAATTCACCCCTCCACTTT | CASSLVFRTVPYNSPLHF | TRBJ1-6 | NA | NA | TRBV7-7
TGTGCCAGCAGTCGGGGGGCTGAAGCTTTCTTT | CASSRGAEAFF | TRBJ1-1 | NA | NA | TRBV12-3/TRBV12-4
TGCAGCGTCCGCGGGGGAATTAGGAATGAGCAGTTCTTC | CSVRGGIRNEQFF | TRBJ2-1 | once | TRBD2 | TRBV29-1
TGTGCCAGCAGCCGGGTAGGGAGCACAGATACGCAGTATTTT | CASSRVGSTDTQYF | TRBJ2-3 | NA | NA | TRBV7-9
TGCAGCGCCACGGCCCGTCATGGCTACACCTTC | CSATARHGYTF | TRBJ1-2 | NA | NA | TRBV29-1
TGCAGCGGTACCCCTCTAGGAACAGATACGCAGTATTTT | CSGTPLGTDTQYF | TRBJ2-3 | NA | NA | TRBV29-1
TGCAGTGCAACACCGGGACAGGGTATCTACGAGCAGTACTTC | CSATPGQGIYEQYF | TRBJ2-7 | NA | TRBD1 | TRBV20-1
TGTGCCAGCAATTGGCTTGGGGAGAATCAGCCCCAGCATTTT | CASNWLGENQPQHF | TRBJ1-5 | NA | NA | TRBV6-1
TGTGCCACCAGTGATTCTCGCGCGGGTAATGAAAAACTGTTTTTT | CATSDSRAGNEKLFF | TRBJ1-4 | NA | NA | TRBV24-1
TGTGCCAGCAGTCCTGGGACGCTTAGCACAGATACGCAGTATTTT | CASSPGTLSTDTQYF | TRBJ2-3 | NA | NA | TRBV28
TGTGCCAGCAGCCAAGGTCCCCTACGGAACACCGGGGAGCTGTTTTTT | CASSQGPLRNTGELFF | TRBJ2-2 | NA | NA | TRBV3-1
TGTGCCAGCAGCGGGGGCGGACGGGAGTACACCTTC | CASSGGGREYTF | TRBJ1-2 | NA | NA | TRBV7-2
TGTGCCAGCAGTTTATCGAGCGGCAACGAGCAGTACTTC | CASSLSSGNEQYF | TRBJ2-7 | NA | NA | TRBV27
TGTGCCAGCAGTCCGAGCAGCACCACCGGGGAGCTGTTTTTT | CASSPSSTTGELFF | TRBJ2-2 | NA | NA | TRBV7-9
TGTGCCTGGATTCCGTTCTTAGGGAACACTGAAGCTTTCTTT | CAWIPFLGNTEAFF | TRBJ1-1 | NA | NA | TRBV30
TGTGCCAGCAGTTTTAGCGCCGGGACAGGGAAACGTGGCTACACCTTC | CASSFSAGTGKRGYTF | TRBJ1-2 | NA | TRBD1 | TRBV27
TGTGCCTGGAGCGAGACCTACGAGCAGTACTTC | CAWSETYEQYF | TRBJ2-7 | once | NA | TRBV30
TGCAGTGCCCGGGGCACCATCCTGACCTACGAGCAGTACTTC | CSARGTILTYEQYF | TRBJ2-7 | NA | NA | TRBV20-1
TGTGCCAGCAGCAGGGGCGGGGGGGCCAATGAGCAGTTCTTC | CASSRGGGANEQFF | TRBJ2-1 | NA | TRBD2 | TRBV27
TGTGCCACCAGTGATTTGGCGGCACCGACCTACGAGCAGTACTTC | CATSDLAAPTYEQYF | TRBJ2-7 | NA | NA | TRBV24-1
TGCAGCGTTGGAGGGGCTTCCCGGAGCACCTACAATGAGCAGTTCTTC | CSVGGASRSTYNEQFF | TRBJ2-1 | NA | NA | TRBV29-1
TGTGCCAGCTCACCTAACAGGGAAACGGACACTGAAGCTTTCTTT | CASSPNRETDTEAFF | TRBJ1-1 | NA | NA | TRBV18
TGTGCCAGCCAGACCGCAGGGGCCGAAGCTTTCTTT | CASQTAGAEAFF | TRBJ1-1 | NA | NA | TRBV19
TGCGCCAGCAGTCAGGGGGAACTATGGTACCAAGAGACCCAGTACTTC | CASSQGELWYQETQYF | TRBJ2-5 | NA | TRBD1 | TRBV4-3
TGTGCCAGCGCCCCCCGACAGAGCTACAATGAGCAGTTCTTC | CASAPRQSYNEQFF | TRBJ2-1 | NA | NA | TRBV28